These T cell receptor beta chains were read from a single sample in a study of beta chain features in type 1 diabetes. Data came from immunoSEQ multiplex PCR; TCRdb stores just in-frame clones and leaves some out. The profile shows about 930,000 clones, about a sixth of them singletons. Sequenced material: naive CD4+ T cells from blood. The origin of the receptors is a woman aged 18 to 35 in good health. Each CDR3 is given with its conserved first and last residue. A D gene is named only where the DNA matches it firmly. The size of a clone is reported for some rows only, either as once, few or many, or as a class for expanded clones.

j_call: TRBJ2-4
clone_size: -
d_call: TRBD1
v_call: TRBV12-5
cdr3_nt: TGTGCTAGTGAGATGAGACAGGGGCTTAGGGTAGCCAAAAACATTCAGTACTTC
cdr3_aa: CASEMRQGLRVAKNIQYF

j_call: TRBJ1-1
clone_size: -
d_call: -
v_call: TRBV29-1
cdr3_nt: TGCAGCGTGGACACCGGGACGGCCACTGAAGCTTTCTTT
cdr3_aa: CSVDTGTATEAFF

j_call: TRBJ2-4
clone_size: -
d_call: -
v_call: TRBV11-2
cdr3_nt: TGTGCCAGCAGCCGTTTCGTTGGGGGTCTCAAAAACATTCAGTACTTC
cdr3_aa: CASSRFVGGLKNIQYF

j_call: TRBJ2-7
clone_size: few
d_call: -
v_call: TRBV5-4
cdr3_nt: TGTGCCAGCAGTCGTCGCCTCGGTAGCTACGAGCAGTACTTC
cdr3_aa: CASSRRLGSYEQYF

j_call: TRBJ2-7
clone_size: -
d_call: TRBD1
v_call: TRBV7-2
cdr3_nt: TGTGCCAGCAGCTTAGTCGGGACAGGGGGAGAGCAGTACTTC
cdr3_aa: CASSLVGTGGEQYF

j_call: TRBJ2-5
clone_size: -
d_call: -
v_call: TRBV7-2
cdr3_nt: TGTGCCAGCAGCTTAGTTGCGGGACCCCAAGAGACCCAGTACTTC
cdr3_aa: CASSLVAGPQETQYF

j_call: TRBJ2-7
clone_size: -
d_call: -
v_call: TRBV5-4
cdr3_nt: TGTGCCAGCAGCCAAGACGGGAGAACCTACGAGCAGTACTTC
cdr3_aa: CASSQDGRTYEQYF

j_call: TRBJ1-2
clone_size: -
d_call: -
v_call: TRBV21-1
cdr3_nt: TGTGCCAGCAGCAAAACGAAACAGGGGCCGCGAGGCTACACCTTC
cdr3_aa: CASSKTKQGPRGYTF

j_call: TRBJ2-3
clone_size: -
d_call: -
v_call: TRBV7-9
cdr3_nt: TGTGCCAGCAGTCCCCTTGGGGATACGCAGTATTTT
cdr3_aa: CASSPLGDTQYF

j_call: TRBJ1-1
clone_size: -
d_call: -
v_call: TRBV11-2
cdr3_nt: TGTGCCAGCAGCTTAGCGTTGGCAAAAGCTTTCTTT
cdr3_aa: CASSLALAKAFF

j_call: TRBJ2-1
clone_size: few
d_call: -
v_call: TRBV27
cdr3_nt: TGTGCCAGCAGTTTATTTCCCCTTCACAGGGCTCTTGGATATCGGGAGCAGTTCTTC
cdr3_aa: CASSLFPLHRALGYREQFF

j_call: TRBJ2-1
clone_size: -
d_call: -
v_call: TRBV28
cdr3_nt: TGTGCCAGCAGACCGGGACCCTCTTACAATGAGCAGTTCTTC
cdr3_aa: CASRPGPSYNEQFF

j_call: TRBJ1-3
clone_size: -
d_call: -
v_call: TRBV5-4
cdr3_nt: TGTGCCAGCAGCCCAGCGGGGAGAGGAAACACCATATATTTT
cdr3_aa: CASSPAGRGNTIYF

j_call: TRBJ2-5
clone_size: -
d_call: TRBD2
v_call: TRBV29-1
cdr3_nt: TGCAGCGTTCCCGGGACTAGCTTTGGGACCCAGTACTTC
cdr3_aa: CSVPGTSFGTQYF

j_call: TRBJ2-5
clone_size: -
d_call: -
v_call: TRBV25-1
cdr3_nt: TGTGCCAGCAGCGCAGGGATCTGGGGCCAAGAGACCCAGTACTTC
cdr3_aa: CASSAGIWGQETQYF

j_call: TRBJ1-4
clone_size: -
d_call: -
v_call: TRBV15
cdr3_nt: TGTGCCACCAGCAGAGGAGGGTTTAATGAAAAACTGTTTTTT
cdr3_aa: CATSRGGFNEKLFF

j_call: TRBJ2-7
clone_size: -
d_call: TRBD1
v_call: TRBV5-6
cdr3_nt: TGTGCCAGCAGCAGAGACAGGGTGGGCATCTACGAGCAGTACTTC
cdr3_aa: CASSRDRVGIYEQYF

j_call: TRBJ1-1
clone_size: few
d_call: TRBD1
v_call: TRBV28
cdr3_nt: TGTGCCAGCAGTTTATCAGGGGGTGGAAACACTGAAGCTTTCTTT
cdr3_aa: CASSLSGGGNTEAFF

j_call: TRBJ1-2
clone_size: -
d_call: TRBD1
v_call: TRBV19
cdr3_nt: TGTGCCAGTAGTGTGACAGGGGACTATGGCTACACCTTC
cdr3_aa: CASSVTGDYGYTF

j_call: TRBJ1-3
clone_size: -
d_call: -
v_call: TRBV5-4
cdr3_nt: TGTGCCAGCAGCTTGGGGGGCACCTCTGGAAACACCATATATTTT
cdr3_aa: CASSLGGTSGNTIYF

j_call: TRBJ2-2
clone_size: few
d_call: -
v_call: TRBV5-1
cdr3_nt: TGCGCCAGCAGCTTGGTGAGCAGGGGACAAGGCACCGGGGAGCTGTTTTTT
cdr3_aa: CASSLVSRGQGTGELFF

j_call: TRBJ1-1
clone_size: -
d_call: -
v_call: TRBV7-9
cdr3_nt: TGTGCCAGCAGCTTCGATGGTGACGAAACTCCACAGGCCAGGGGAGGAGCTTTCTTT
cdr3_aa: CASSFDGDETPQARGGAFF

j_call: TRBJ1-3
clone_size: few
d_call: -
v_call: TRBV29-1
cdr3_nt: TGCAGCGTTCTGGAGTGGGGGGGGGCTCCCTCTGGAAACACCATATATTTT
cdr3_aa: CSVLEWGGAPSGNTIYF

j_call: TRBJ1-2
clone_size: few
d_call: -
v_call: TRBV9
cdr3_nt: TGTGCCAGCAGCGTCTCTGGACAAGCCTACTATGGCTACACCTTC
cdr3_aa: CASSVSGQAYYGYTF

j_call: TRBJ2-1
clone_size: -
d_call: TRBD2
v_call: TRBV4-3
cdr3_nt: TGCGCCAGCAGCCAGTATGGGTGGACTAGCGGTAGAACCTCCTACAATGAGCAGTTCTTC
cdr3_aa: CASSQYGWTSGRTSYNEQFF

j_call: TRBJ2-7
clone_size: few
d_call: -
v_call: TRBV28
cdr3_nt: TGTGCCAGCAGTCTTGCGGACAAATACGAGCAGTACTTC
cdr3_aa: CASSLADKYEQYF

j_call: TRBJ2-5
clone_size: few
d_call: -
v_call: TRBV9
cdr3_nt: TGTGCCAGCAGCGTAGCTATCGGGCCCCAAGAGACCCAGTACTTC
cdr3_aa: CASSVAIGPQETQYF

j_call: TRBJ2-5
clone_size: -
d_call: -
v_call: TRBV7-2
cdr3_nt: TGTGCCAGCAGGGCTAGCGCCCAAGAGACCCAGTACTTC
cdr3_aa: CASRASAQETQYF

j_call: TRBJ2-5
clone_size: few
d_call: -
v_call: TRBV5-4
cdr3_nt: TGTGCCAGCAGCTTGGAGTGGCAGAAAGAGACCCAGTACTTC
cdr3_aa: CASSLEWQKETQYF

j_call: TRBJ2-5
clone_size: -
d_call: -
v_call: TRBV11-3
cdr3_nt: TGTGCCAGCAGCCCAGGGAGATATTTTGAGGAGACCCAGTACTTC
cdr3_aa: CASSPGRYFEETQYF

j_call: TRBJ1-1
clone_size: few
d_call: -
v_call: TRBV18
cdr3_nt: TGTGCCAGCTCACCACAGAGGGACACTGAAGCTTTCTTT
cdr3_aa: CASSPQRDTEAFF

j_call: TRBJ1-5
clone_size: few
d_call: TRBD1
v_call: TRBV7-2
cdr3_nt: TGTGCCAGCAGCTTAGCAGGGGGCCTCGTGGAGCCCCAGCATTTT
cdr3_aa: CASSLAGGLVEPQHF

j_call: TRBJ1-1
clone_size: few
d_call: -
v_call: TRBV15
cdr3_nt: TGTGCCACCAGCAGAGATCTTAAGGGCACTGAAGCTTTCTTT
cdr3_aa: CATSRDLKGTEAFF

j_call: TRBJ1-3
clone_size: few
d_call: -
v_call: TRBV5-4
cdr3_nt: TGTGCCAGCAGCGGACGCGTCGACCGCAGCTCTGGAAACACCATATATTTT
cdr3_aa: CASSGRVDRSSGNTIYF

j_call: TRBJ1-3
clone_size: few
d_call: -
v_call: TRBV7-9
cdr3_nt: TGTGCCAGCAGCACACACAGAAACACCATATATTTT
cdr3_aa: CASSTHRNTIYF

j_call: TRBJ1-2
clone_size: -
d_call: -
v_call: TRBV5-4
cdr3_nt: TGTGCCAGCAAAGTTGCATCAGGGGCCTTCTATGGCTACACCTTC
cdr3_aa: CASKVASGAFYGYTF

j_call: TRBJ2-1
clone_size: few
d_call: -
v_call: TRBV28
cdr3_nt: TGTGCCAGCAGTAAAACTCTTATGGGAGAAGGTGAGCAGTTCTTC
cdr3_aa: CASSKTLMGEGEQFF

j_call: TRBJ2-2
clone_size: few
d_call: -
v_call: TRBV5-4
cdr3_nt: TGTGCCAGCAGCTTAGGGCAGGGACACACCGGGGAGCTGTTTTTT
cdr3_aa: CASSLGQGHTGELFF

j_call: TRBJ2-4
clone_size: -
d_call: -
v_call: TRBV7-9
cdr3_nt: TGTGCCAGCAGCTTAGGGGCAGGACTAGCCAAAAACATTCAGTACTTC
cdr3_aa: CASSLGAGLAKNIQYF

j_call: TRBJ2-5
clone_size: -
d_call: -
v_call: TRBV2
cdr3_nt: TGTGCCAGCGGCACAACAAAAGAGACCCAGTACTTC
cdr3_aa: CASGTTKETQYF

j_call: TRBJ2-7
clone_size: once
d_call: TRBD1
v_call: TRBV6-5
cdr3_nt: TGTGCCAGCGTCGACAGGGACGAGCAGTACTTC
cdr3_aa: CASVDRDEQYF

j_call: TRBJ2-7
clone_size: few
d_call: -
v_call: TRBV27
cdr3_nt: TGTGCCAGCAGAGCAACCGGGACTCGAGCCTACGAGCAGTACTTC
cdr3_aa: CASRATGTRAYEQYF

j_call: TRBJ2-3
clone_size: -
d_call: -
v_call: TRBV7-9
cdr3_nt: TGTGCCAGCAGCTCCGCAAATCTCCACACAGATACGCAGTATTTT
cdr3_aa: CASSSANLHTDTQYF

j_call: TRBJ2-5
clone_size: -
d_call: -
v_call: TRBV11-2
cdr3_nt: TGTGCCAGCAGCTTTAGGGTGTACCAAGAGACCCAGTACTTC
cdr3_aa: CASSFRVYQETQYF

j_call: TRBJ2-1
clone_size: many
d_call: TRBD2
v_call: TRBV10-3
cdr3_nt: TGTGCCATCAGGAGGGGCGGGAGTAATGAGCAGTTCTTC
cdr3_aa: CAIRRGGSNEQFF

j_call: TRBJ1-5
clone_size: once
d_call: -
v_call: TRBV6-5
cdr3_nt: TGTGCCAGCAGTTACGGCCAGGGTCGTAGCAATCAGCCCCAGCATTTT
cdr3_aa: CASSYGQGRSNQPQHF

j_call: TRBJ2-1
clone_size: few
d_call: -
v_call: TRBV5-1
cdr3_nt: TGCGCCAGCAGCCCGGGTGCCGGCCCAGGGCAGTTCTTC
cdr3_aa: CASSPGAGPGQFF

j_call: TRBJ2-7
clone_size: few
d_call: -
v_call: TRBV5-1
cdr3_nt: TGCGCCAGCAGCTTGGGGGAGGCTAGCGTCTACGAGCAGTACTTC
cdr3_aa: CASSLGEASVYEQYF

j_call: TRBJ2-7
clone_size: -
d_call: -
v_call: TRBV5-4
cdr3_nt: TGTGCCAGCAGCTTGCGGGGGACGGACGAGCAGTACTTC
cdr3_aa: CASSLRGTDEQYF

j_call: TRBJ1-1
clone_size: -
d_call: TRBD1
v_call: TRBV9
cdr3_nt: TGTGCCAGCAGCATAGAGGACAGGGTTGGAAGGGCTTTCTTT
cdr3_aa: CASSIEDRVGRAFF

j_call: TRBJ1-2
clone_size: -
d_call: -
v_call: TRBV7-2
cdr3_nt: TGTGCCAGCAGCAACTCCAGGGGCCCCAGTGGCTACACCTTC
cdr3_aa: CASSNSRGPSGYTF

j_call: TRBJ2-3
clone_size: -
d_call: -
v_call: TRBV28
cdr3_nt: TGTGCCAGCGGGAAGAGAAGCACAGATACGCAGTATTTT
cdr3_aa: CASGKRSTDTQYF

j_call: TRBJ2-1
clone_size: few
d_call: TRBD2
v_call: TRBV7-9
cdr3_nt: TGTGCCAGCAGCCCCGGACGCACCGGGACTAGGGTATACAATGAGCAGTTCTTC
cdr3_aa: CASSPGRTGTRVYNEQFF

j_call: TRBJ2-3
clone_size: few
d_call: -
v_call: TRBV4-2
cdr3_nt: TGTGCCAGCAGCCAAGAGCCTAGAGCATTTAGCACAGATACGCAGTATTTT
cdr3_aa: CASSQEPRAFSTDTQYF

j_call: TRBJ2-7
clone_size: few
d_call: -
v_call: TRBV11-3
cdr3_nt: TGTGCCAGCAGCTTAGCTCCGGGGCAGCCCTACGAGCAGTACTTC
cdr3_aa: CASSLAPGQPYEQYF